This TCR beta chain was identified during a study of blood T cells in healthy people across ages. Through a sample-barcoded 5' primer and a J-beta primer mix, a second PCR was run for roughly 7 to 12 cycles. In TCRdb, the 5' RACE reads were re-called with MiXCR into one record per CDR3 protein. This sample has approximately 800,000 distinct CDR3 sequences, with about 45% found just once. J gave up 10 bases and V 6 bases, and 9 bases lay outside the gene matches. Germline loops: CDR1 DFQATT, CDR2 SNEGSKA (reference sequence). CDR3 length equals 13 residues. The TCR comes from a man older than 75 in good health. The gene calls are TRBV20-1 and TRBJ2-1; 10 nucleotides agree with TRBD2. The specimen was blood. In DNA form, the CDR3 reads TGCAGTGCCAAGCGGGAGGGCCGGGAAGAGCAGTTCTTC. Translating gives CSAKREGREEQFF.